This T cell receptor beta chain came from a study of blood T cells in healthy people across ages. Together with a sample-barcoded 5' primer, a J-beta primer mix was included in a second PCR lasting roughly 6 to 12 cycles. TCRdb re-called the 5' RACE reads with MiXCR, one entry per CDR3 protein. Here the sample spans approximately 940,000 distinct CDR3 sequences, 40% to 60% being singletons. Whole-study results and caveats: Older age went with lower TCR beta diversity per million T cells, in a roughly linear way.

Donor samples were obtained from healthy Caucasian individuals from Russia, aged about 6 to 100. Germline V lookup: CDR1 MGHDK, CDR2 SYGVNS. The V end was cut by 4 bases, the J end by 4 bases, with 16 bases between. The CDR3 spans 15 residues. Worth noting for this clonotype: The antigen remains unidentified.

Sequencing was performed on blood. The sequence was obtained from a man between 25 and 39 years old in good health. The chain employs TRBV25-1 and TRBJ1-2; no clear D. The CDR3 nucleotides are TGTGCCAGCAGTGGGCTGAGCTCGGACGTCTATGGCTACACCTTC. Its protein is CASSGLSSDVYGYTF.